The following is a T cell receptor (beta chain) sequence with its context. This specimen belongs to a study of blood T cell repertoires in COVID-19. Study background: Both acute and convalescent COVID-19 samples were obtained from the United States, Italy and Spain.

Source study methods: How many nucleated cells were present was estimated from reference gene primer amplification. Measured with immunoSEQ multiplex PCR; TCRdb has only the in-frame clones, and not every one. The V and J calls and clone size come from that table; D and trimming were worked out from the DNA. The sample lists roughly 78,000 clones; over 80% were seen once. The CDR3 covers 14 residues. V lost 7 bases to trimming and J lost 0 bases, with 10 bases between them. Germline CDR1 and CDR2: SGHRS and YFSETQ. The chain recombines TRBV5-1 with TRBJ2-2; D might be TRBD2 (6 bases). This clonotype was obtained from a man aged 50-59 years with COVID-19, enrolled during active disease. The source material was peripheral blood. The CDR3 coding sequence is TGCGCCAGCCGGAGGGAGGCGAACACCGGGGAGCTGTTTTTT. Protein product: CASRREANTGELFF.